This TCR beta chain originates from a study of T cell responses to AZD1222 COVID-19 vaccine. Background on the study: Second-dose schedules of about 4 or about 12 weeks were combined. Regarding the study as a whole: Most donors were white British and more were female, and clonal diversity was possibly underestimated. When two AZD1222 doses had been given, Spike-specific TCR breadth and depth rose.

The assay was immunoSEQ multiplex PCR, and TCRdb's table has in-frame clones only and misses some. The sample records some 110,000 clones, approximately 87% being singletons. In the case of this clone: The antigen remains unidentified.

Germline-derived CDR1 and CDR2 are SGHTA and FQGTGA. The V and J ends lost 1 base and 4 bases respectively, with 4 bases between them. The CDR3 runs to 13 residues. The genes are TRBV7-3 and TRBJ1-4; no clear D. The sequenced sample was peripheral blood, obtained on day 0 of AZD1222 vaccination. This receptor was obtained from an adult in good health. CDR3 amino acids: CASSLNLNEKLFF. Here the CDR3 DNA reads TGTGCCAGCAGCTTAAACCTTAATGAAAAACTGTTTTTT.